One TCR beta chain is described in this entry. Profiled with immunoSEQ multiplex PCR; TCRdb holds only in-frame clones, not every one. The profile shows some 150,000 clones, about 92% of them singletons. This specimen belongs to a study of T cell responses to AZD1222 COVID-19 vaccine. The sequence derives from an adult in good health. The sample was peripheral blood, taken on day 0 of MenACWY control vaccination.

CDR3 loop: CASSQDGGGTYNEQFF. The CDR3 region has the DNA TGCGCCAGCAGCCAAGATGGTGGGGGGACCTACAATGAGCAGTTCTTC. This chain links TRBV4-1 with TRBJ2-1, with D perhaps matching TRBD2 (6 bases). The CDR3 totals 16 residues. The germline V gene encodes CDR1 MGHRA and CDR2 YSYEKL. The ends were cut back, 0 bases at V and 2 bases at J, with 11 bases in the middle.